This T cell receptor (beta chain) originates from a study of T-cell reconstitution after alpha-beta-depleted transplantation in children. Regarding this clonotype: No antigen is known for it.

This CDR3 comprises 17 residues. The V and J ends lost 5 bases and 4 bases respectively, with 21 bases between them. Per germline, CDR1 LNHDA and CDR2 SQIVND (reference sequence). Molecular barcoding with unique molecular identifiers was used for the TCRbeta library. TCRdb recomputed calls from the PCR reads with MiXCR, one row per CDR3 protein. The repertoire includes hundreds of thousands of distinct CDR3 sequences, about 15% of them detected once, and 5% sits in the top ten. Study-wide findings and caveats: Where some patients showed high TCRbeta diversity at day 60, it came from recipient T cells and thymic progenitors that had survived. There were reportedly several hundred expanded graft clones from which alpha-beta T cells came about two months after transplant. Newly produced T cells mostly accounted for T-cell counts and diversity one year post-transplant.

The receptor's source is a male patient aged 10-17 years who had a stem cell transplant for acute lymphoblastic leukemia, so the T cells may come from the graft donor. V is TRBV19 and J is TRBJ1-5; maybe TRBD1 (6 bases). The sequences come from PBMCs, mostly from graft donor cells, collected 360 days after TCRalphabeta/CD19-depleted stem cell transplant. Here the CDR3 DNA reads TGTGCCAGTAGTGCCCAAGGGGGGATATATCGAAATCAGCCCCAGCATTTT. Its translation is CASSAQGGIYRNQPQHF.